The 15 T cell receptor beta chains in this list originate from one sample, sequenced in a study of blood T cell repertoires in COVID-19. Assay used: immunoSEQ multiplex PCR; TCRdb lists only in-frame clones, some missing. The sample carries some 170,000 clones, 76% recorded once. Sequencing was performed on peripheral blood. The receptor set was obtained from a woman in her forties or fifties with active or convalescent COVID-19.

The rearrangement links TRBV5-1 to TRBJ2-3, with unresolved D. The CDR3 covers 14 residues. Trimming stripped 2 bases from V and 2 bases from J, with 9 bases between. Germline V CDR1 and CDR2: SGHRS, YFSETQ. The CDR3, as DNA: TGCGCCAGCAGCTTACAGTTTATCACAGATACGCAGTATTTT. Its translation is CASSLQFITDTQYF.

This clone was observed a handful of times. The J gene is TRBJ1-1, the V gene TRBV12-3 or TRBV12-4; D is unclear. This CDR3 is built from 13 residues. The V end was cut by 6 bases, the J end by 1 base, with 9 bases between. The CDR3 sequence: CASSRLENTEAFF. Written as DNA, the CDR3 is TGTGCCAGCAGCAGACTGGAGAACACTGAAGCTTTCTTT.

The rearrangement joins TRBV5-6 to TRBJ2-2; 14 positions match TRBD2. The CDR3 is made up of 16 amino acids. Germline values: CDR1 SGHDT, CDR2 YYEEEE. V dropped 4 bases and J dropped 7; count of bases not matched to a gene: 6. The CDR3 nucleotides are TGTGCCAGCAGCCTGGGGACTAGCGGGAGAGGCGGGGAGCTGTTTTTT. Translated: CASSLGTSGRGGELFF.

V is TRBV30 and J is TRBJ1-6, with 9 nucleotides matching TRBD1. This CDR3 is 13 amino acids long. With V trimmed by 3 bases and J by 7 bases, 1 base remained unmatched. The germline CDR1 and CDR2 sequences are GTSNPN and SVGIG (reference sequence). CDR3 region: CAWRGTGNSPLHF. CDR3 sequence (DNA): TGTGCCTGGAGAGGGACAGGGAATTCACCCCTCCACTTT.

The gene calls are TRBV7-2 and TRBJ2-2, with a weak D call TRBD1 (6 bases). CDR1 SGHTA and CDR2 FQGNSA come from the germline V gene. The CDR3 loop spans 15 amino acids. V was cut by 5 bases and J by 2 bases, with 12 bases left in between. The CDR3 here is CASSADSLNTGELFF. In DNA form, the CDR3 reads TGTGCCAGCAGCGCGGACAGCCTAAACACCGGGGAGCTGTTTTTT.

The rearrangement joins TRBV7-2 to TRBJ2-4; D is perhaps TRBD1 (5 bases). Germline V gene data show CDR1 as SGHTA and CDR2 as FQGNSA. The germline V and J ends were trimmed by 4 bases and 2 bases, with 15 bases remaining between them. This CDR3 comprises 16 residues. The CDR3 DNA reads TGTGCCAGCAGCTCAGTGCAGACAGCCTCCAAAAACATTCAGTACTTC. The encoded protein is CASSSVQTASKNIQYF.

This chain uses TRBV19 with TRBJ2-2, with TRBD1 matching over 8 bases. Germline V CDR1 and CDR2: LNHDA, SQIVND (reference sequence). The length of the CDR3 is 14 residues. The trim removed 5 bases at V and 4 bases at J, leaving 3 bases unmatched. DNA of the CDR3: TGTGCCAGTAGTCAGGGGGCTGGCACCGGGGAGCTGTTTTTT. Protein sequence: CASSQGAGTGELFF.

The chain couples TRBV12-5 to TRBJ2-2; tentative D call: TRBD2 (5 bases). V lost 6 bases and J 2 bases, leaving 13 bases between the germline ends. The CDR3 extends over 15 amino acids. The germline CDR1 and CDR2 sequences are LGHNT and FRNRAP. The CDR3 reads CASGSFAGNTGELFF. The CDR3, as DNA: TGTGCTAGTGGCTCATTTGCGGGTAACACCGGGGAGCTGTTTTTT.

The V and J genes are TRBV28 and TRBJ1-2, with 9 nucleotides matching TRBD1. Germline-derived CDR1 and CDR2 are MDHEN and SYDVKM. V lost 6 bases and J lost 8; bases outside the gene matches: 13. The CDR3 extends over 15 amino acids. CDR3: CASRAQSGTGTGYTF. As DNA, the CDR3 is TGTGCCAGCAGGGCGCAATCCGGGACAGGGACCGGCTACACCTTC.

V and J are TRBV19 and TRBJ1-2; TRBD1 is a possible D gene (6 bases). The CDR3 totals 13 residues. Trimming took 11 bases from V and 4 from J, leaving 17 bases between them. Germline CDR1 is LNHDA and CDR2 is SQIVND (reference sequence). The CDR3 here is CAVEDRRIYGYTF. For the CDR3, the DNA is TGTGCCGTGGAGGACAGAAGAATCTATGGCTACACCTTC.

The DNA of the CDR3 is TGTGCCAGCAGTACCACAGGGAGCAATCAGCCCCAGCATTTT. It yields the protein CASSTTGSNQPQHF. The chain couples TRBV25-1 to TRBJ1-5; D is possibly TRBD1 (6 bases). Between the trimmed V and J ends, which lost 5 bases and 1 base, there was a span of 9 bases. CDR1 is MGHDK, CDR2 SYGVNS, per germline. The CDR3 extends over 14 amino acids.

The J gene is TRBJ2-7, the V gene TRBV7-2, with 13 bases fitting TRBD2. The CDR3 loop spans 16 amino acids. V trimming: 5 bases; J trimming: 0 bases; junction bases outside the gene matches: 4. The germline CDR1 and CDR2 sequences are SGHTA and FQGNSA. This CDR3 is CASSLGTSGASYEQYF. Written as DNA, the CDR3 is TGTGCCAGCAGCCTAGGGACTAGCGGGGCCTCCTACGAGCAGTACTTC.

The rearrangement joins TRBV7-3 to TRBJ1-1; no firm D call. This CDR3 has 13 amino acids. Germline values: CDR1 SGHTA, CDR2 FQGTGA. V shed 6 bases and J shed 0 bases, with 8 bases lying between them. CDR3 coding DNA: TGTGCCAGCAGAGTTTCTATGAACACTGAAGCTTTCTTT. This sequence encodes CASRVSMNTEAFF.

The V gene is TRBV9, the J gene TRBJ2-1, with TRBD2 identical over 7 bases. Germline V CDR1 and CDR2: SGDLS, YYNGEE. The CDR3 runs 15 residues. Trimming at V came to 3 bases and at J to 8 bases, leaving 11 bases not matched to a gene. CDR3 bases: TGTGCCAGCAGCGCCACTAGCGTTAAGGGTGATGAGCAGTTCTTC. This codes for CASSATSVKGDEQFF.

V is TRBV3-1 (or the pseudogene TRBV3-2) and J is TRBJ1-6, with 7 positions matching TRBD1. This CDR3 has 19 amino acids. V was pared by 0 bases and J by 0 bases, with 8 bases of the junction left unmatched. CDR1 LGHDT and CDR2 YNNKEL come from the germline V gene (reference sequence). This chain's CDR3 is CASSQERGRGSSYNSPLHF. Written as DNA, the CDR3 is TGTGCCAGCAGCCAAGAAAGGGGGCGAGGGAGCTCCTATAATTCACCCCTCCACTTT.